These 10 T cell receptor beta chains share one sample of origin, sequenced in a study of shared clonotypes between healthy human individuals. The protocol was immunoSEQ multiplex PCR, while the TCRdb copy is restricted to in-frame clones and leaves out a portion. Of 950,000 to 1,100,000 clones in the sample, about 75% were seen once. Material for sequencing was memory CD4+ T cells sorted from blood. Subset described: CD45RA-negative fraction. Receptor source: a young man in good health.

The V gene is TRBV29-1, the J gene TRBJ2-5; 8 bases agree with TRBD2. The CDR3 consists of 14 residues. CDR1 and CDR2 (germline): SQVTM, ANQGSEA. J gave up 5 bases and V 4 bases, and 9 bases lay outside the gene matches. Here the CDR3 DNA reads TGCAGCGTTGCAGGGGCCACGGGAGGGGAGACCCAGTACTTC. Protein sequence: CSVAGATGGETQYF.

Turning to this clone: Distinct nucleotide sequences in the sample also encode this CDR3. The J gene is TRBJ2-7, the V gene TRBV18, with D possibly matching TRBD1 (6 bases). This CDR3 is 13 amino acids long. V lost 5 bases, J lost 1 base, and 9 bases lay in between. CDR1 and CDR2 (germline): KGHSH, LQKENI. CDR3 sequence reads: CASSTGQSYEQYF. In DNA form, the CDR3 reads TGTGCCAGCTCAACGGGACAATCCTACGAGCAGTACTTC.

This chain uses TRBV5-1 with TRBJ1-4; D is undetermined. This CDR3 has 13 amino acids. Looked up from germline, CDR1 is SGHRS and CDR2 is YFSETQ. The V gene lost 0 bases and the J gene lost 5 bases, with 5 bases spanning the gap. CDR3 DNA sequence: TGCGCCAGCAGCTTGGAAGGGAATGAAAAACTGTTTTTT. This encodes CASSLEGNEKLFF.

The table lists this clone with a count of one. This chain connects TRBV5-8 to TRBJ2-5, with 10 nucleotides matching TRBD2. The CDR3 is 15 amino acids. Germline CDR1 reads SGHTS; CDR2 reads YDEGEE. Losses at the gene ends were 4 bases for V and 5 bases for J; bases not matched to a gene: 8. The CDR3 spells CASSLAGESGETQYF. As DNA, the CDR3 is TGTGCCAGCAGCCTAGCGGGAGAGTCTGGGGAGACCCAGTACTTC. The full variable domain, its missing parts supplied by reference TRBV5-8 and TRBJ2-5, is EAGVTQSPTHLIKTRGQQATLRCSPISGHTSVYWYQQALGLGLQFLLWYDEGEERNRGNFPPRFSGRQFPNYSSELNVNALELEDSALYLCASSLAGESGETQYFGPGTRLLVL.

This rearrangement joins TRBV4-1 to TRBJ2-6, with D unclear. This CDR3 comprises 17 residues. The V gene lost 4 bases and the J gene lost 1 base, with 14 bases spanning the gap. Germline V gives CDR1 MGHRA, CDR2 YSYEKL. The CDR3 spells CASSPPEKLSGANVLTF. CDR3 coding DNA: TGCGCCAGCAGCCCCCCGGAGAAGCTTTCTGGGGCCAACGTCCTGACTTTC.

The gene calls are TRBV7-2 and TRBJ2-5, with D perhaps TRBD1 (6 bases). The ends were cut back, 2 bases at V and 0 bases at J, with 10 bases in the middle. The CDR3 loop spans 15 amino acids. Germline values: CDR1 SGHTA, CDR2 FQGNSA. CDR3 DNA sequence: TGTGCCAGCAGCTTACCTACAGGGTACCAAGAGACCCAGTACTTC. It translates to CASSLPTGYQETQYF.

V is TRBV6-1 and J is TRBJ2-2, with 8 bases lining up with TRBD2. CDR3 length equals 14 residues. Per germline, CDR1 MNHNS and CDR2 SASEGT. The V and J ends lost 2 bases and 6 bases, in that order; junction bases with no gene match: 2. The CDR3 coding sequence is TGTGCCAGCAGTGAACGGGAGGGGGCCGGGGAGCTGTTTTTT. Translated, it gives CASSEREGAGELFF.

CDR3 in amino acids: CASSLEAGANTEAFF. Here the CDR3 DNA reads TGCGCCAGCAGCTTGGAGGCAGGGGCGAACACTGAAGCTTTCTTT. The chain has TRBV5-1 and TRBJ1-1, with a tentative D call TRBD1 (6 bases). The V gene lost 0 bases and the J gene lost 1 base, with 10 bases spanning the gap. The length of the CDR3 is 15 residues. Germline CDR1 reads SGHRS; CDR2 reads YFSETQ.

A word on this clone: Additional DNA sequences in this sample encode the identical CDR3. The rearrangement links TRBV2 to TRBJ1-1, with D perhaps TRBD1 (6 bases). The V end lost 4 bases, the J end lost 2 bases, and 8 bases lay between the germline ends. From germline, CDR1 is SNHLY and CDR2 FYNNEI. There are 13 residues in the CDR3. CDR3 bases: TGTGCCAGCAGTGGGGACATCAACACTGAAGCTTTCTTT. Amino acids: CASSGDINTEAFF.

The chain combines TRBV5-6 with TRBJ2-5; TRBD1 matches at 9 bases. The V and J ends lost 3 bases and 4 bases, in that order; junction bases with no gene match: 10. Per the germline V gene, CDR1 is SGHDT and CDR2 is YYEEEE. The CDR3 length is 16 residues. The CDR3 reads CASSSDRGGRGETQYF. The CDR3 coding sequence is TGTGCCAGCAGCTCGGACAGGGGAGGGAGAGGAGAGACCCAGTACTTC.